The 22 T cell receptor beta chains presented below share a single source sample, sequenced in a study of blood T cell repertoires in COVID-19 (dated by TCRdb to 2020 to 2022). The library was made by the immunoSEQ multiplex PCR assay. Held by TCRdb, this immuneACCESS table contains in-frame sequences only and omits some clones. Under half of the omission traces to an unresolved V gene where checked; the cause of the rest is unknown. The sample data list 150,000 to 200,000 clones, and approximately 90% of these were observed just once. The ten largest clones take up around 4.6% of the sample. The sample consisted of peripheral blood. Receptor source: a human donor in a cohort sampled during active COVID-19.

The chain couples TRBV19 to TRBJ2-1; D is ambiguous. Germline V gene sequence: CDR1 LNHDA, CDR2 SQIVND (reference sequence). The CDR3 has 15 amino acids. Trimming took 5 bases from V and 2 from J, leaving 13 bases between them. Written as DNA, the CDR3 is TGTGCCAGTAGTCATACTGTGAGTCCCTACAATGAGCAGTTCTTC. It translates to CASSHTVSPYNEQFF.

This clone was counted a few times. The chain is built from TRBV5-4 and TRBJ2-5; the D is unclear. Germline-derived CDR1 and CDR2 are SGHNT and YYREEE (reference sequence). The CDR3 runs to 11 residues. The ends were cut back, 0 bases at V and 7 bases at J, with 4 bases in the middle. The CDR3 region has the DNA TGTGCCAGCAGCTTGGAAGCGACCCAGTACTTC. Its protein product is CASSLEATQYF. Complete variable domain (other parts from reference TRBV5-4 and TRBJ2-5): ETGVTQSPTHLIKTRGQQVTLRCSSQSGHNTVSWYQQALGQGPQFIFQYYREEENGRGNFPPRFSGLQFPNYSSELNVNALELDDSALYLCASSLEATQYFGPGTRLLVL.

This chain uses TRBV11-3 with TRBJ2-7; the match to TRBD2 covers 7 bases. J was trimmed by 0 bases and V by 3 bases; bases with no gene match: 5. The CDR3 has 15 amino acids. Per the germline V gene, CDR1 is SGHNT and CDR2 is YENEEA. CDR3 loop: CASSLLGGGSYEQYF. Written as DNA, the CDR3 is TGTGCCAGCAGCTTGCTGGGGGGGGGCTCCTACGAGCAGTACTTC.

V and J are TRBV7-3 and TRBJ2-3; TRBD2 aligns across 7 bases. Germline-derived CDR1 and CDR2 are SGHTA and FQGTGA. The V segment lost 5 bases and the J segment 2 bases; nucleotides outside the gene matches: 13. The CDR3 loop spans 17 amino acids. The CDR3 loop reads CASSPGVAGLITDTQYF. For the CDR3, the DNA is TGTGCCAGCAGCCCCGGGGTAGCGGGCCTAATCACAGATACGCAGTATTTT.

This clone was seen once. This sequence joins TRBV6-2 or TRBV6-3 and TRBJ1-1, with a tentative D call TRBD1 (6 bases). CDR1 MNHEY and CDR2 SVGEGT come from the germline V gene. The CDR3 has 13 amino acids. V dropped 0 bases and J dropped 6 bases, with 8 bases sitting between them. The DNA of the CDR3 is TGTGCCAGCAGTTACTCGACAGGTGCTGAAGCTTTCTTT. It codes for CASSYSTGAEAFF.

The chain carries TRBV24-1 and TRBJ2-3; 9 positions match TRBD1. CDR1 and CDR2 from the germline V gene are KGHDR and SFDVKD. This CDR3 spans 15 amino acids. V was pared by 4 bases and J by 4 bases, with 5 bases of the junction left unmatched. The DNA of the CDR3 is TGTGCCACCAGTGAGGGACAGGGTTTTGCAGATACGCAGTATTTT. It translates to CATSEGQGFADTQYF.

The J gene is TRBJ2-3, the V gene TRBV5-1, with 10 bases lining up with TRBD2. Germline loops: CDR1 SGHRS, CDR2 YFSETQ. This CDR3 comprises 15 residues. V was pared by 4 bases and J by 2 bases, with 4 bases of the junction left unmatched. The CDR3: CASSPGLANTDTQYF. CDR3 coding DNA: TGCGCCAGCAGCCCGGGACTAGCGAACACAGATACGCAGTATTTT.

This chain joins TRBV19 and TRBJ2-2; 7 nucleotides line up with TRBD1. The trim removed 7 bases at V and 0 bases at J, leaving 5 bases unmatched. The CDR3 length is 15 residues. Germline V gene data show CDR1 as LNHDA and CDR2 as SQIVND (reference sequence). The CDR3: CASKWGTANTGELFF. The CDR3 DNA is TGTGCCAGTAAATGGGGGACAGCGAACACCGGGGAGCTGTTTTTT.

The chain joins TRBV7-8 to TRBJ1-1; D remains ambiguous. CDR3 size: 14 residues. Trimming shortened V by 2 bases and J by 2 bases, and 9 bases separated the two germline ends. In germline, CDR1 is SGHVS, CDR2 FQNEAQ. CDR3 residues: CASSLQVVNTEAFF. The CDR3 nucleotides are TGTGCCAGCAGCTTACAGGTAGTCAACACTGAAGCTTTCTTT.

The chain recombines TRBV27 with TRBJ1-1; TRBD1 agrees at 8 bases. Germline CDR1 MNHEY, CDR2 SMNVEV (reference sequence). The CDR3 length is 14 residues. The V and J ends lost 6 bases and 1 base, in that order; junction bases with no gene match: 4. CDR3 loop: CASSSGQGNTEAFF. In nucleotides, the CDR3 is TGTGCCAGCAGCTCTGGACAGGGGAACACTGAAGCTTTCTTT.

As DNA, the CDR3 is TGTGCCACCAGTCGACAGGGCTTCGGGACAGATACGCAGTATTTT. Its translation is CATSRQGFGTDTQYF. The V call is TRBV24-1, the J call TRBJ2-3; 7 bases map to TRBD1. After removal of 6 bases from V and 3 bases from J, the junction contained 8 bases not matched to a gene. The CDR3 is made up of 15 amino acids. CDR1 and CDR2 (germline): KGHDR, SFDVKD.

This clone has just one count. The CDR3 protein is CASSDRTGNTEAFF. The DNA of the CDR3 is TGTGCCAGCAGCGACCGGACAGGGAACACTGAAGCTTTCTTT. This chain connects TRBV11-3 to TRBJ1-1; the match to TRBD1 covers 7 bases. The germline gives CDR1 SGHNT, CDR2 YENEEA. With V trimmed by 5 bases and J by 1 base, 4 bases remained unmatched. This CDR3 contains 14 residues.

The chain joins TRBV5-1 to TRBJ2-1; 12 positions agree with TRBD2. CDR3 length: 16 amino acids. The V and J ends lost 0 bases and 10 bases, in that order; junction bases with no gene match: 8. Germline V gene lookup returns CDR1 SGHRS and CDR2 YFSETQ. This CDR3 reads CASSLGLLAGGQEQFF. CDR3 in DNA: TGCGCCAGCAGCTTGGGCCTACTAGCGGGGGGCCAAGAGCAGTTCTTC.

The chain joins TRBV19 to TRBJ1-2; D unresolved. Per the germline V gene, CDR1 is LNHDA and CDR2 is SQIVND (reference sequence). The CDR3 extends over 13 amino acids. Trimming removed 3 bases at V and 2 bases at J, with 7 bases between. The CDR3 here is CASSIGRNYGYTF. Written as DNA, the CDR3 is TGTGCCAGTAGTATTGGGAGGAACTATGGCTACACCTTC.

CDR3 residues: CASSSNTGLSAKNIQYF. The CDR3, as DNA: TGCGCCAGCAGCTCGAACACAGGATTAAGTGCCAAAAACATTCAGTACTTC. The chain has TRBV5-1 and TRBJ2-4; D possibly corresponds to TRBD1 (5 bases). Trimming took off 3 bases at V and 1 base at J, with 17 bases between the two ends. Germline loops: CDR1 SGHRS, CDR2 YFSETQ. The CDR3 is 17 amino acids.

V gene TRBV27 combines with J gene TRBJ1-5; D may be TRBD1 (5 bases). CDR3 size: 14 residues. Looked up from germline, CDR1 is MNHEY and CDR2 is SMNVEV (reference sequence). With 10 bases removed from V and 2 bases from J, the gap between germline ends came to 15 bases. As DNA, the CDR3 is TGTGCCACCTCGACAGCGAGTGGCAATCAGCCCCAGCATTTT. It specifies CATSTASGNQPQHF.

The rearrangement links TRBV4-3 to TRBJ1-3; D is ambiguous. Per the germline V gene, CDR1 is LGHNA and CDR2 is YSLEER. This CDR3 has 16 amino acids. Trimming stripped 6 bases from V and 1 base from J, with 16 bases between. CDR3: CASSLIPGGSGNTIYF. Here the CDR3 DNA reads TGCGCCAGCAGTTTAATTCCGGGTGGTTCTGGAAACACCATATATTTT.

The chain combines TRBV9 with TRBJ2-1; TRBD2 agrees at 8 bases. Germline V gives CDR1 SGDLS, CDR2 YYNGEE. J was trimmed by 3 bases and V by 0 bases; bases with no gene match: 5. The CDR3 sequence is 16 residues long. The CDR3 loop is CASSVAPGLDYNEQFF. CDR3 nucleotides: TGTGCCAGCAGCGTAGCCCCGGGACTAGACTACAATGAGCAGTTCTTC.

The chain couples TRBV5-4 to TRBJ2-3, with D hard to call. There are 13 residues in the CDR3. Deletions cut 4 bases from V and 6 bases from J, with 12 bases between. The germline V gene has CDR1 SGHNT and CDR2 YYREEE (reference sequence). The CDR3 DNA sequence: TGTGCCAGCAGCCACCCCGGGTGGGATACGCAGTATTTT. Its protein product is CASSHPGWDTQYF.

V usage is TRBV7-8 and J usage is TRBJ1-5; TRBD1 agrees at 7 bases. Looked up from germline, CDR1 is SGHVS and CDR2 is FQNEAQ. The V and J ends lost 8 bases and 0 bases, in that order; junction bases with no gene match: 10. The CDR3 spans 16 residues. The CDR3 protein is CASGQDRAYSNQPQHF. CDR3 coding DNA: TGTGCCAGCGGACAAGACAGGGCTTATAGCAATCAGCCCCAGCATTTT.

This chain links TRBV5-1 with TRBJ2-1; D unclear. V shed 0 bases and J shed 8 bases, with 6 bases lying between them. Germline values: CDR1 SGHRS, CDR2 YFSETQ. The CDR3 length is 12 residues. The CDR3, as DNA: TGCGCCAGCAGCTTGGGAAAGCATGAGCAGTTCTTC. Translating gives CASSLGKHEQFF.

This clone was detected only a few times. V and J are TRBV9 and TRBJ2-3; 9 nucleotides line up with TRBD2. The CDR3 is 15 residues long. V lost 0 bases, J lost 4 bases, and 3 bases stayed unmatched. Germline loops: CDR1 SGDLS, CDR2 YYNGEE. The CDR3 protein is CASSVVAGVADTQYF. CDR3 nucleotide sequence: TGTGCCAGCAGCGTAGTAGCGGGGGTTGCAGATACGCAGTATTTT.